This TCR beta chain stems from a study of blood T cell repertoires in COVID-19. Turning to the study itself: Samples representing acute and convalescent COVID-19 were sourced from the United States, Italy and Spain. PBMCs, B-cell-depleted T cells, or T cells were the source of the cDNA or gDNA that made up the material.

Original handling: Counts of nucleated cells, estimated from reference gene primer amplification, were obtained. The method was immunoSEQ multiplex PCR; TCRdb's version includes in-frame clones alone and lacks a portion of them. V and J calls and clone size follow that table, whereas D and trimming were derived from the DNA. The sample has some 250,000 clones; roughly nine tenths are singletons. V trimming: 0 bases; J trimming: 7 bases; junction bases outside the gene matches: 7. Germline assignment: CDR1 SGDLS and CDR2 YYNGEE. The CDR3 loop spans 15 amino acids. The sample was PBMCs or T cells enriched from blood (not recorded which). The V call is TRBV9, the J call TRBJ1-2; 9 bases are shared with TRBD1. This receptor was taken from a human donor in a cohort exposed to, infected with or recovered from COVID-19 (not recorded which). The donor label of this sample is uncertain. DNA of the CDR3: TGTGCCAGCAGCGTAGAGTGGACAGGGGCGGGTGGCTACACCTTC. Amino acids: CASSVEWTGAGGYTF.